These 12 T cell receptor beta chains originate from one sample sequenced in a study of T cells in Graves' hyperthyroidism and ophthalmopathy (dated by TCRdb to about 2019). Receptor libraries were prepared by multiplex PCR. The sequencer listed for this sample is Illumina HiSeq 2000. The TCR beta CDR3 regions were amplified from RNA transcripts. A first-round RT-PCR of the TCR CDR3 used the HTBI primer set with the Qiagen OneStep RT-PCR kit. TCRdb reanalyzed the raw reads on its own, using fastp at Q25 for trimming and MiXCR for clone calling, and kept in-frame beta chains. One record per CDR3 amino acid sequence lists the most common genes and DNA. The sample records approximately 630,000 distinct CDR3 sequences, 16% of which are singletons. The top ten hold less than 4.5% of the sample. The sample consisted of blood. These receptor sequences come from a woman aged 25-40 years with Graves' hyperthyroidism.

With regard to this clonotype: A single base separates this from a much larger clone, so it may be a read error. This chain links TRBV2 with TRBJ2-1, with 7 bases lining up with TRBD2. The CDR3 has 14 residues. Germline values: CDR1 SNHLY, CDR2 FYNNEI. The V and J ends lost 6 bases and 5 bases, in that order; junction bases with no gene match: 7. CDR3 DNA: TGTGCCAGCAGGGCGGGAGCTGCGCACAATGAGCAGTTCTTC. Amino acid sequence: CASRAGAAHNEQFF.

This clonotype has just a few counts. The genes are TRBV2 and TRBJ2-7; D may be TRBD2 (6 bases). This CDR3 comprises 11 residues. Germline CDR1 SNHLY, CDR2 FYNNEI. V was clipped by 11 bases and J by 4 bases, with 12 bases between them. The CDR3 region is CASKEGYEQYF. Here the CDR3 DNA reads TGTGCCTCAAAGGAGGGGTACGAGCAGTACTTC.

Only a few counts were recorded for this clonotype. The CDR3 is CAWKRTGGNTGELFF. CDR3 DNA sequence: TGTGCCTGGAAGAGGACAGGGGGAAACACCGGGGAGCTGTTTTTT. The chain joins TRBV30 to TRBJ2-2; 10 nucleotides match TRBD1. Looked up from germline, CDR1 is GTSNPN and CDR2 is SVGIG (reference sequence). After removal of 4 bases from V and 2 bases from J, the junction contained 4 bases not matched to a gene. CDR3 length equals 15 residues. Based on the CDR3 plus reference TRBV30 and TRBJ2-2, the full variable domain is SQTIHQWPATLVQPVGSPLSLECTVEGTSNPNLYWYRQAAGRGLQLLFYSVGIGQISSEVPQNLSASRPQDRQFILSSKKLLLSDSGFYLCAWKRTGGNTGELFFGEGSRLTVL.

The J gene is TRBJ2-1, the V gene TRBV5-6, with TRBD2 as a possible D gene (6 bases). Trimming stripped 5 bases from V and 7 bases from J, with 13 bases between. The CDR3 loop spans 13 amino acids. The germline gives CDR1 SGHDT, CDR2 YYEEEE. The CDR3 nucleotides read TGTGCCAGCAGTCTCCGACTAGAAAATGAGCAGTTCTTC. It is translated as CASSLRLENEQFF.

This clonotype has ten or more counts. The V gene is TRBV12-3 or TRBV12-4, the J gene TRBJ2-1, with 10 bases that match TRBD2. The CDR3 has 15 residues. The V and J ends lost 5 bases and 8 bases, in that order; junction bases with no gene match: 9. In nucleotides, the CDR3 is TGTGCCAGCAGTCCCTCAGCGGGAGGGAGGGATGAGCAGTTCTTC. Its protein is CASSPSAGGRDEQFF.

This clonotype has at least ten counts. The rearrangement joins TRBV7-3 to TRBJ2-3; TRBD2 matches at 12 bases. The V and J ends lost 5 bases and 5 bases, in that order; junction bases with no gene match: 8. Germline CDR1 is SGHTA and CDR2 is FQGTGA. CDR3 length: 16 residues. CDR3 nucleotides: TGTGCCAGCAGCCCTGGACTAGCGGGACGCAAAGATACGCAGTATTTT. Translated: CASSPGLAGRKDTQYF.

This chain joins TRBV6-9 and TRBJ2-1; 7 nucleotides align to TRBD2. The CDR3 covers 15 residues. Germline V gene lookup returns CDR1 MNHGY and CDR2 SVAAGI. Trimming at V came to 3 bases and at J to 9 bases, leaving 11 bases not matched to a gene. The CDR3: CASSYLGGVGGEQFF. Here the CDR3 DNA reads TGTGCCAGCAGTTACTTGGGAGGGGTGGGGGGTGAGCAGTTCTTC.

This clonotype was seen ten or more times. The chain recombines TRBV7-3 with TRBJ2-2; D possibly matches TRBD1 or TRBD2 (5 bases each). Germline V lookup: CDR1 SGHTA, CDR2 FQGTGA. V was shortened by 1 base and J by 3 bases, with 15 bases between the two germline ends. CDR3 length: 17 residues. Here the CDR3 DNA reads TGTGCCAGCAGCTTAAAGGGGCGGAGGATGGACACCGGGGAGCTGTTTTTT. Protein sequence: CASSLKGRRMDTGELFF.

The chain links TRBV20-1 to TRBJ2-5; D is perhaps TRBD2 (6 bases). The V end was cut by 3 bases, the J end by 2 bases, with 10 bases between. The germline CDR1 and CDR2 sequences are DFQATT and SNEGSKA (reference sequence). CDR3 length equals 13 residues. The CDR3 here is CSARGGLQETQYF. In nucleotides, the CDR3 is TGCAGTGCTAGGGGGGGTCTGCAAGAGACCCAGTACTTC.

The chain uses TRBV20-1 and TRBJ2-6; D gene uncertain. This CDR3 is 15 amino acids long. Trimming pared 0 bases from V and 1 base from J, leaving 7 bases between. Germline-derived CDR1 and CDR2 are DFQATT and SNEGSKA (reference sequence). In nucleotides, the CDR3 is TGCAGTGCTAGAGATAGGCGATCTGGGGCCAACGTCCTGACTTTC. It is translated as CSARDRRSGANVLTF.

This clonotype appeared many times. The chain has TRBV6-6 and TRBJ2-7; 7 nucleotides line up with TRBD1. This CDR3 is built from 14 residues. Germline V CDR1 and CDR2: MNHNY, SVGAGI (reference sequence). The junction had 1 base not matched to a gene; V was cut back by 2 bases and J by 0 bases. CDR3 sequence reads: CASSYGDSSYEQYF. Written as DNA, the CDR3 is TGTGCCAGCAGTTACGGGGACAGCTCCTACGAGCAGTACTTC.

The table lists this clonotype with many counts. The rearrangement links TRBV28 to TRBJ2-5; D not resolved. Germline V gives CDR1 MDHEN, CDR2 SYDVKM. Trimming pared 2 bases from V and 5 bases from J, leaving 12 bases between. This CDR3 is 14 amino acids long. The CDR3 loop reads CASSLIIKWETQYF. The CDR3 nucleotides read TGTGCCAGCAGTTTAATTATAAAGTGGGAGACCCAGTACTTC.